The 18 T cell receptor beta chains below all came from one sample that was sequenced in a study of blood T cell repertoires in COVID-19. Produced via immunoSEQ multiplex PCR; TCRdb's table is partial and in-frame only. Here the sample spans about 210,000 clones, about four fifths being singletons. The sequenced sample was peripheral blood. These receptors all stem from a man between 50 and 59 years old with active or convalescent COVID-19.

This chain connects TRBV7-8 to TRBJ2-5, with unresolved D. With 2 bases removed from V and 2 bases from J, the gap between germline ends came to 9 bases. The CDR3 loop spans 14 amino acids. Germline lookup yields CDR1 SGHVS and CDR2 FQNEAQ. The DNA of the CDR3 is TGTGCCAGCAGCTTACCCCGGTTGCAAGAGACCCAGTACTTC. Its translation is CASSLPRLQETQYF.

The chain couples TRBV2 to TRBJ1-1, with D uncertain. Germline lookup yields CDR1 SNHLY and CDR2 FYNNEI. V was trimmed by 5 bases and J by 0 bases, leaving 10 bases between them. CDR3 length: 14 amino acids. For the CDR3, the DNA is TGTGCCAGCAGTTATCAGGCGATGAACACTGAAGCTTTCTTT. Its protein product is CASSYQAMNTEAFF.

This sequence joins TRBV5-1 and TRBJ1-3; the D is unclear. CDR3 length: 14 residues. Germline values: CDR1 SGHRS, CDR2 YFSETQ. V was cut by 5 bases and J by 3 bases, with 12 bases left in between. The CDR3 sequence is CASRSGNGGNTIYF. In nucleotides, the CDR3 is TGCGCCAGCAGGTCGGGAAATGGTGGAAACACCATATATTTT. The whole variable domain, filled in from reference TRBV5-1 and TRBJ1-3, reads KAGVTQTPRYLIKTRGQQVTLSCSPISGHRSVSWYQQTPGQGLQFLFEYFSETQRNKGNFPGRFSGRQFSNSRSEMNVSTLELGDSALYLCASRSGNGGNTIYFGEGSWLTVV.

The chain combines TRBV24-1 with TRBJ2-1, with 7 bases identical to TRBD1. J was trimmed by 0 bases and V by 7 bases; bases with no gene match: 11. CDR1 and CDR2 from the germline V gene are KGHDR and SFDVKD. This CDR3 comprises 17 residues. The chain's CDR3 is CATSGSGTASSYNEQFF. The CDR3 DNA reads TGTGCCACCAGCGGATCCGGGACAGCTAGCTCCTACAATGAGCAGTTCTTC.

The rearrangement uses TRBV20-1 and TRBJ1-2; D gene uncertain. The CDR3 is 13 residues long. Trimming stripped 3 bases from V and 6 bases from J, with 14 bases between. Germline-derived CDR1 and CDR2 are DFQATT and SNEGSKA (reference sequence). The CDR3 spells CSASGGPWDGYTF. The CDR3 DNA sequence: TGCAGTGCTAGTGGAGGTCCCTGGGATGGCTACACCTTC.

The DNA of the CDR3 is TGTGCCAGCAGCCAAGATTACCTCTGGACAGGACTTTTTGGATGGTATGGCTACACCTTC. It is translated as CASSQDYLWTGLFGWYGYTF. The chain carries TRBV3-1 (or the pseudogene TRBV3-2) and TRBJ1-2, with TRBD1 identical over 7 bases. The CDR3 loop spans 20 amino acids. Germline V gene sequence: CDR1 LGHDT, CDR2 YNNKEL (reference sequence). V lost 0 bases, J lost 5 bases, and 21 bases stayed unmatched.

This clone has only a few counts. CDR3 nucleotide sequence: TGCGCCAGCAGCCAAGTCGGGAAGCGCCCCGACGAGCAGTACTTC. As protein: CASSQVGKRPDEQYF. The chain recombines TRBV4-1 with TRBJ2-7; TRBD2 is a possible D gene (5 bases). The germline CDR1 and CDR2 sequences are MGHRA and YSYEKL. Trimming stripped 1 base from V and 5 bases from J, with 15 bases between. CDR3 size: 15 residues.

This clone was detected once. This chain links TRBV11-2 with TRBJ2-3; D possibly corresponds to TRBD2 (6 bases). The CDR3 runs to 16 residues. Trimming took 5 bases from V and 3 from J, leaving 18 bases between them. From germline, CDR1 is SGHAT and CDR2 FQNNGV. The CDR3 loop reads CASSRSMGGVTDTQYF. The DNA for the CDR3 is TGTGCCAGCAGCCGCTCTATGGGGGGTGTGACAGATACGCAGTATTTT.

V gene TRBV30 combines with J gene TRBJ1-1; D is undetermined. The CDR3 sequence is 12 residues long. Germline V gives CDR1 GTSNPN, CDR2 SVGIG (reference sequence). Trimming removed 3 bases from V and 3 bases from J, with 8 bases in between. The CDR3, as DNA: TGTGCCTGGAGCGACGGGGACACTGAAGCTTTCTTT. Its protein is CAWSDGDTEAFF.

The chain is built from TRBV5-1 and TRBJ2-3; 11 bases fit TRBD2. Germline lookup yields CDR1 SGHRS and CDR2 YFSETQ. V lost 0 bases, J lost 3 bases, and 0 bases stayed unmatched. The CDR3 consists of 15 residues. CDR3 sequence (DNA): TGCGCCAGCAGCTTGGCTAGCGGGGGGACAGATACGCAGTATTTT. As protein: CASSLASGGTDTQYF.

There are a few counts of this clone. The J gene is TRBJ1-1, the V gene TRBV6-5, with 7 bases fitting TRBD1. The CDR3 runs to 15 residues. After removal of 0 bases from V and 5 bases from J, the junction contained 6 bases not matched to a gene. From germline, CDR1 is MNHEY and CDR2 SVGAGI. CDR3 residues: CASSYSQGGGTEAFF. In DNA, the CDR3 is TGTGCCAGCAGTTACTCCCAGGGGGGCGGAACTGAAGCTTTCTTT.

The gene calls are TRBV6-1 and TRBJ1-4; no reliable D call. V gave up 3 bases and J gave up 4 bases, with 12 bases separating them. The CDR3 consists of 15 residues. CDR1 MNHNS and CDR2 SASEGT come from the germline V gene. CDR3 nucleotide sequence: TGTGCCAGCAGTGATGTGTGGCGGAATAATGAAAAACTGTTTTTT. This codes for CASSDVWRNNEKLFF.

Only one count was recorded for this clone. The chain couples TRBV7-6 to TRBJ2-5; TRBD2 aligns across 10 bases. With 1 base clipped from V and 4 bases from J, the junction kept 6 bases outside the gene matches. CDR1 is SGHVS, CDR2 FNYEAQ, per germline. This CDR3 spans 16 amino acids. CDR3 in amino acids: CASSLGSGGLVETQYF. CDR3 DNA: TGTGCCAGCAGCTTAGGTAGCGGGGGGCTGGTAGAGACCCAGTACTTC.

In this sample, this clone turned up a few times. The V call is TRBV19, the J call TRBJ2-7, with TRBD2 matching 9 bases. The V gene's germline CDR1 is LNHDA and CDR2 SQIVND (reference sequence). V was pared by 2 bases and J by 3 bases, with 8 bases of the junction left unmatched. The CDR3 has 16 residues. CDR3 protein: CASSIRVLAGLYEQYF. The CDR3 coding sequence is TGTGCCAGTAGTATAAGGGTTCTAGCGGGGCTCTACGAGCAGTACTTC.

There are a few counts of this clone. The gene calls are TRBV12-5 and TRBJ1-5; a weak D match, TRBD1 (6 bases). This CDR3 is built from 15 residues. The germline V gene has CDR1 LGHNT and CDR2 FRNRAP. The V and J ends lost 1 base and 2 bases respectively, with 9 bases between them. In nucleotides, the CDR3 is TGTGCTAGTGGTTTGGACAGGGAAGGCAATCAGCCCCAGCATTTT. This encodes CASGLDREGNQPQHF. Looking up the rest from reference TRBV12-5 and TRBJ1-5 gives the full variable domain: DARVTQTPRHKVTEMGQEVTMRCQPILGHNTVFWYRQTMMQGLELLAYFRNRAPLDDSGMPKDRFSAEMPDATLATLKIQPSEPRDSAVYFCASGLDREGNQPQHFGDGTRLSIL.

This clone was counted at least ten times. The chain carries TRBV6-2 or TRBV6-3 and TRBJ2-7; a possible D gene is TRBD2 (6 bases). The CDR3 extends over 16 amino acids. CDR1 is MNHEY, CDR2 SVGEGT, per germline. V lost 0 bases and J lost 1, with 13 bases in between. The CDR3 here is CASSYSRGKLSYEQYF. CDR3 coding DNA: TGTGCCAGCAGTTACTCACGGGGGAAGCTATCCTACGAGCAGTACTTC.

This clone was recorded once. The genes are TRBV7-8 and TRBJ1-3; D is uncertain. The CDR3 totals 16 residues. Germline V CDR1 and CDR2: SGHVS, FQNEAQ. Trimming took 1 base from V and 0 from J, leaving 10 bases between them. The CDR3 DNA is TGTGCCAGCAGCTTAGGACTGCAGAGCTCTGGAAACACCATATATTTT. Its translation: CASSLGLQSSGNTIYF.

DNA of the CDR3: TGTGCCTGGAACAGACCCCCACGCTCCTACGAGCAGTACTTC. Its translation: CAWNRPPRSYEQYF. The V and J genes are TRBV30 and TRBJ2-7; D call uncertain. Germline CDR1 is GTSNPN and CDR2 is SVGIG (reference sequence). This CDR3 is 14 amino acids long. V gave up 4 bases and J gave up 0 bases, with 13 bases separating them.